This entry lists 10 T cell receptor beta chains sequenced from one sample in a study of T cell responses to AZD1222 COVID-19 vaccine. Repertoires were generated with immunoSEQ multiplex PCR, while TCRdb's copy carries only in-frame clones and drops some. In the table there are 100,000 to 150,000 clones, approximately 90% of which are singletons. The sample consisted of peripheral blood, taken 28 days after the second AZD1222 dose. Source of these receptors: an adult who received the AZD1222 COVID-19 vaccine.

The rearrangement joins TRBV4-1 to TRBJ1-1, with 8 bases matching TRBD1. The CDR3 is 14 residues long. V was clipped by 5 bases and J by 4 bases; unmatched bases: 6. Germline V lookup: CDR1 MGHRA, CDR2 YSYEKL. The CDR3 reads CASSSRTGSTEAFF. The CDR3 nucleotides read TGCGCCAGCAGCTCCCGGACAGGGAGCACTGAAGCTTTCTTT.

Comment on this clone: This sample also contains other DNA sequences that code for the same CDR3. The V call is TRBV6-5, the J call TRBJ1-2; 11 bases match TRBD1. The CDR3 contains 13 residues. Germline V lookup: CDR1 MNHEY, CDR2 SVGAGI. The V gene end was trimmed by 2 bases and the J gene end by 8 bases; junction bases not matched to a gene: 1. The CDR3: CASSYGQGAGYTF. CDR3 nucleotides: TGTGCCAGCAGTTACGGACAGGGGGCCGGCTACACCTTC.

The J gene is TRBJ1-1, the V gene TRBV27, with TRBD1 matching 8 bases. V trimming: 5 bases; J trimming: 5 bases; junction bases outside the gene matches: 7. Per germline, CDR1 MNHEY and CDR2 SMNVEV (reference sequence). CDR3 size: 14 residues. This CDR3 is CASSLVQGETEAFF. CDR3 nucleotide sequence: TGTGCCAGCAGTCTCGTACAGGGGGAAACTGAAGCTTTCTTT.

The rearrangement links TRBV4-2 to TRBJ2-5; D is perhaps TRBD1 (6 bases). Trimming removed 4 bases from V and 3 bases from J, with 15 bases in between. Germline CDR1 and CDR2: LGHNA and YNFKEQ. The CDR3 is made up of 15 amino acids. CDR3 sequence: CASSPTGTSKETQYF. CDR3 coding DNA: TGTGCCAGCAGCCCGACCGGGACATCGAAAGAGACCCAGTACTTC.

This clone was recorded a few times. The rearrangement uses TRBV28 and TRBJ1-1; D ambiguous. Germline CDR1 reads MDHEN; CDR2 reads SYDVKM. The CDR3 spans 12 residues. V was cut by 4 bases and J by 4 bases, with 7 bases left in between. CDR3 DNA sequence: TGTGCCAGCAGTTCCCCCACCACTGAAGCTTTCTTT. Amino acid sequence: CASSSPTTEAFF.

J is TRBJ1-2 and V is TRBV4-1; no firm D call. This CDR3 is built from 12 residues. In germline, CDR1 is MGHRA, CDR2 YSYEKL. The V end lost 0 bases, the J end lost 11 bases, and 10 bases lay between the germline ends. For the CDR3, the DNA is TGCGCCAGCAGCCAAGAGGGTGGATCTTACACCTTC. Amino acids: CASSQEGGSYTF.

This chain joins TRBV10-3 and TRBJ2-2, with D tentatively TRBD2 (6 bases). Germline CDR1 reads ENHRY; CDR2 reads SYGVKD. This CDR3 comprises 16 residues. Trimming took 3 bases from V and 1 from J, leaving 12 bases between them. The DNA of the CDR3 is TGTGCCATCAGTGAACTAGCTCCACAGAACACCGGGGAGCTGTTTTTT. This sequence encodes CAISELAPQNTGELFF.

This chain connects TRBV11-2 to TRBJ1-4; D not certain. Trimming pared 2 bases from V and 6 bases from J, leaving 13 bases between. Looked up from germline, CDR1 is SGHAT and CDR2 is FQNNGV. This CDR3 spans 15 amino acids. CDR3 loop: CASSLTGGAYEKLFF. The CDR3 DNA follows: TGTGCCAGCAGCTTAACCGGTGGAGCTTATGAAAAACTGTTTTTT.

This chain joins TRBV2 and TRBJ1-1; no definite D call. CDR3 size: 13 residues. V was shortened by 3 bases and J by 4 bases, with 9 bases between the two germline ends. CDR1 is SNHLY and CDR2 is FYNNEI in the germline V gene. The CDR3 region is CASSDTWSTEAFF. For the CDR3, the DNA is TGTGCCAGCAGTGACACCTGGAGCACTGAAGCTTTCTTT.

This chain uses TRBV4-1 with TRBJ2-1; TRBD2 aligns across 12 bases. V lost 4 bases to trimming and J lost 2 bases; unmatched junction nucleotides: 6. CDR3 length equals 17 residues. Looked up from germline, CDR1 is MGHRA and CDR2 is YSYEKL. CDR3 amino acids: CASSRTSGIKPYNEQFF. In DNA form, the CDR3 reads TGCGCCAGCAGCCGGACTAGCGGGATCAAACCCTACAATGAGCAGTTCTTC.